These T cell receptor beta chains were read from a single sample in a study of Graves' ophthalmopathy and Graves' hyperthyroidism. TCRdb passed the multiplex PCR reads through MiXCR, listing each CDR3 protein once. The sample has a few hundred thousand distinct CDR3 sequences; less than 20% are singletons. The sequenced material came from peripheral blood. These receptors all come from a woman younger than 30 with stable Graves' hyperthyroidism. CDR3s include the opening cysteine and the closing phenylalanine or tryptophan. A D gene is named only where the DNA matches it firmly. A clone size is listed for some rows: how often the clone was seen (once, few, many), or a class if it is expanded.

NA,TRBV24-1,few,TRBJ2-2,CATSARGHTGELFF,TGTGCCACCAGTGCAAGGGGACACACCGGGGAGCTGTTTTTT
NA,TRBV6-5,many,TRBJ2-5,CASSSIRGNGQETQYF,TGTGCCAGCAGCAGTATACGGGGTAACGGCCAAGAGACCCAGTACTTC
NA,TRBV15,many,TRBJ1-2,CATSRDVGGNGYTF,TGTGCCACCAGCAGAGATGTGGGGGGCAATGGCTACACCTTC
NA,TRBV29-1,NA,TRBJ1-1,CSVEQGGSTEAFF,TGCAGCGTAGAACAGGGTGGAAGCACTGAAGCTTTCTTT
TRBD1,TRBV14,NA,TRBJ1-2,CASSPTRKWGTAYGYTF,TGTGCCAGCAGCCCCACTCGCAAGTGGGGGACAGCCTATGGCTACACCTTC
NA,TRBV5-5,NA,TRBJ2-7,CASSLSFRGTEQYF,TGTGCCAGCAGCTTGAGCTTCCGGGGTACCGAGCAGTACTTC
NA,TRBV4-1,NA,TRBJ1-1,CASSQPRGYTEAFF,TGCGCCAGCAGCCAGCCCAGGGGTTACACTGAAGCTTTCTTT
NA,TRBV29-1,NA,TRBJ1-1,CSAGTLNTEAFF,TGCAGCGCCGGAACCTTGAACACTGAAGCTTTCTTT
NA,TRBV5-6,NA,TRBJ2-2,CASSFRQYTGELFF,TGTGCCAGCAGCTTTAGACAGTACACCGGGGAGCTGTTTTTT
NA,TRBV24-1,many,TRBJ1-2,CATSAGDRANYGYTF,TGTGCCACCAGTGCTGGGGACCGAGCTAACTATGGCTACACCTTC
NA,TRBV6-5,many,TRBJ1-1,CASSPWTALNTEAFF,TGTGCCAGCAGTCCGTGGACAGCTCTGAACACTGAAGCTTTCTTT
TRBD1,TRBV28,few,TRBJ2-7,CASSDRAPYEQYF,TGTGCCAGCAGCGACAGGGCCCCCTACGAGCAGTACTTC